These 24 T cell receptor beta chains originate from one sample sequenced in a study of cytomegalovirus exposure and HLA in healthy donors. Primers for the PCR totalled 60 Vbeta and 13 Jbeta. The assay was immunoSEQ multiplex PCR, and TCRdb's table has in-frame clones only and misses some. The sample shows 100,000 to 150,000 clones, about three quarters of them seen only once. Sample: PBMCs. Receptors originate from a woman aged 55-70 years in good health and CMV-seropositive.

The CDR3 here is CASSLSSNQPQHF. The CDR3 region has the DNA TGTGCCAGCAGCCTCTCTAGCAATCAGCCCCAGCATTTT. The chain uses TRBV6-5 and TRBJ1-5; D remains ambiguous. Trimming pared 6 bases from V and 0 bases from J, leaving 6 bases between. From germline, CDR1 is MNHEY and CDR2 SVGAGI. The CDR3 consists of 13 residues.

V gene TRBV7-3 combines with J gene TRBJ1-2; 8 bases fit TRBD1. The CDR3 runs 14 residues. Germline V gene data show CDR1 as SGHTA and CDR2 as FQGTGA. The ends lost 5 bases at V and 3 bases at J; junction bases unmatched: 5. In DNA form, the CDR3 reads TGTGCCAGCAGCCCAGGACAGGGCCACTATGGCTACACCTTC. It yields the protein CASSPGQGHYGYTF.

The chain employs TRBV5-4 and TRBJ1-3; TRBD1 aligns across 9 bases. The CDR3 runs to 15 residues. V lost 4 bases to trimming and J lost 2 bases; unmatched junction nucleotides: 4. Germline lookup yields CDR1 SGHNT and CDR2 YYREEE (reference sequence). This CDR3 reads CASSDRTGAGNTIYF. In DNA, the CDR3 is TGTGCCAGCAGCGATCGGACAGGGGCTGGAAACACCATATATTTT.

This sequence joins TRBV7-2 and TRBJ2-1; D not certain. V lost 0 bases to trimming and J lost 4 bases, with 10 bases between them. The CDR3 is 15 residues long. From germline, CDR1 is SGHTA and CDR2 FQGNSA. The CDR3 coding sequence is TGTGCCAGCAGCTTAGCGACGGGTCGATACAATGAGCAGTTCTTC. This gives the protein CASSLATGRYNEQFF.

J is TRBJ1-1 and V is TRBV18, with TRBD1 matching 8 bases. V trimming: 4 bases; J trimming: 4 bases; junction bases outside the gene matches: 2. CDR3 length: 13 amino acids. CDR1 and CDR2 (germline): KGHSH, LQKENI. The CDR3 sequence is CASSRTGTTEAFF. The DNA of the CDR3 is TGTGCCAGCTCACGGACAGGGACCACTGAAGCTTTCTTT.

This clone was seen a few times. V usage is TRBV27 and J usage is TRBJ2-7; D is perhaps TRBD1 (5 bases). The germline gives CDR1 MNHEY, CDR2 SMNVEV (reference sequence). V shed 3 bases and J shed 6 bases, with 12 bases lying between them. The CDR3 is 13 amino acids. CDR3 sequence (DNA): TGTGCCAGCAGTTTTTACCAGGGAAGCGAGCAGTACTTC. Its protein product is CASSFYQGSEQYF.

V usage is TRBV29-1 and J usage is TRBJ1-2; 9 bases are shared with TRBD1. With 7 bases clipped from V and 4 bases from J, the junction kept 7 bases outside the gene matches. This CDR3 comprises 13 residues. Germline V gives CDR1 SQVTM, CDR2 ANQGSEA. CDR3 nucleotides: TGCAGCGCCACAGGGGGCGTCCTCTATGGCTACACCTTC. Protein product: CSATGGVLYGYTF. The variable domain in full, completed from reference TRBV29-1 and TRBJ1-2, reads SAVISQKPSRDICQRGTSLTIQCQVDSQVTMMFWYRQQPGQSLTLIATANQGSEATYESGFVIDKFPISRPNLTFSTLTVSNMSPEDSSIYLCSATGGVLYGYTFGSGTRLTVV.

This clone occurred once. This chain links TRBV28 with TRBJ2-5, with TRBD2 identical over 7 bases. CDR3 length: 13 amino acids. Losses at the gene ends were 7 bases for V and 7 bases for J; bases not matched to a gene: 9. In germline, CDR1 is MDHEN, CDR2 SYDVKM. CDR3 sequence (DNA): TGTGCCAGCATGGGCGGGGGACCCAGGACCCAGTACTTC. Its protein is CASMGGGPRTQYF.

V gene TRBV7-3 combines with J gene TRBJ2-1; 9 positions agree with TRBD1. Germline values: CDR1 SGHTA, CDR2 FQGTGA. V lost 8 bases, J lost 5 bases, and 4 bases stayed unmatched. The CDR3 is 13 amino acids. The CDR3 loop reads CASGTGMDNEQFF. The DNA of the CDR3 is TGTGCCAGCGGGACAGGGATGGACAATGAGCAGTTCTTC.

The chain couples TRBV18 to TRBJ1-5, with D unclear. Trimming left V 2 bases short and J 0 bases short, with 11 bases between. The CDR3 loop spans 16 amino acids. Germline loops: CDR1 KGHSH, CDR2 LQKENI. CDR3 loop: CASSPMRVGSNQPQHF. The CDR3 nucleotides read TGTGCCAGCTCACCAATGAGGGTGGGTAGCAATCAGCCCCAGCATTTT.

Here the CDR3 DNA reads TGTGCCAGCAGCAGGGGACAGGCCTTCCGATATGGCTACACCTTC. This translates into CASSRGQAFRYGYTF. V is TRBV7-2 and J is TRBJ1-2; 8 nucleotides align to TRBD1. Germline CDR1 and CDR2: SGHTA and FQGNSA. V shed 5 bases and J 5 bases; nucleotides not matched to a gene: 10. The CDR3 is 15 amino acids. Variable domain in full (rest from reference TRBV7-2 and TRBJ1-2): GAGVSQSPSNKVTEKGKDVELRCDPISGHTALYWYRQSLGQGLEFLIYFQGNSAPDKSGLPSDRFSAERTGGSVSTLTIQRTQQEDSAVYLCASSRGQAFRYGYTFGSGTRLTVV.

This chain links TRBV28 with TRBJ1-2; D not certain. CDR1 and CDR2 from the germline V gene are MDHEN and SYDVKM. V lost 8 bases and J lost 1, with 14 bases in between. The CDR3 is 14 amino acids. Here the CDR3 DNA reads TGTGCCAGCCTAGAGCCCCGGCGTAACTATGGCTACACCTTC. Its protein product is CASLEPRRNYGYTF.

Only a few counts were recorded for this clone. This chain joins TRBV9 and TRBJ2-7; TRBD2 matches at 9 bases. The V gene's germline CDR1 is SGDLS and CDR2 YYNGEE. The J segment lost 4 bases and the V segment lost 4 bases, leaving 9 bases of the junction unmatched. This CDR3 has 15 residues. The CDR3 DNA reads TGTGCCAGCAGCCCGTCTAGCGGGGCCTTTTACGAGCAGTACTTC. Translated, it gives CASSPSSGAFYEQYF.

The chain uses TRBV5-1 and TRBJ1-5; D is ambiguous. Germline V gene lookup returns CDR1 SGHRS and CDR2 YFSETQ. The CDR3 is 13 amino acids. V lost 4 bases and J 6 bases, leaving 11 bases between the germline ends. The CDR3 coding sequence is TGCGCCAGCAGCCACGATGAGGGTCAGCCCCAGCATTTT. This translates into CASSHDEGQPQHF.

The chain combines TRBV2 with TRBJ1-1, with a weak D call TRBD1 (6 bases). V was cut by 3 bases and J by 3 bases, with 11 bases left in between. The germline V gene encodes CDR1 SNHLY and CDR2 FYNNEI. The CDR3 covers 14 residues. CDR3 nucleotide sequence: TGTGCCAGCAGTGACGCGGACAGTTACACTGAAGCTTTCTTT. Translation: CASSDADSYTEAFF.

This chain links TRBV6-6 with TRBJ1-5, with D hard to call. Trimming removed 2 bases from V and 3 bases from J, with 11 bases in between. CDR3 length: 15 residues. The germline CDR1 and CDR2 sequences are MNHNY and SVGAGI (reference sequence). CDR3 loop: CASSYPPQYNQPQHF. Written as DNA, the CDR3 is TGTGCCAGCAGTTACCCCCCACAGTACAATCAGCCCCAGCATTTT.

The chain joins TRBV2 to TRBJ2-3; D possibly corresponds to TRBD2 (5 bases). The CDR3 totals 16 residues. The germline CDR1 and CDR2 sequences are SNHLY and FYNNEI. Trimming pared 1 base from V and 2 bases from J, leaving 13 bases between. The chain's CDR3 is CASSEGGLPSTDTQYF. The CDR3 DNA follows: TGTGCCAGCAGTGAAGGCGGACTGCCATCCACAGATACGCAGTATTTT.

The V and J genes are TRBV9 and TRBJ2-3; 15 nucleotides align to TRBD2. The CDR3 has 17 residues. CDR1 is SGDLS and CDR2 is YYNGEE in the germline V gene. The J segment lost 6 bases and the V segment lost 5 bases, leaving 10 bases of the junction unmatched. The CDR3 sequence: CASRGGLAGGSGDTQYF. DNA of the CDR3: TGTGCCAGCAGGGGCGGACTAGCGGGGGGGTCAGGGGATACGCAGTATTTT.

The chain recombines TRBV5-1 with TRBJ2-1; TRBD2 aligns across 8 bases. Germline values: CDR1 SGHRS, CDR2 YFSETQ. Trimming removed 4 bases from V and 5 bases from J; junction bases left unmatched: 20. The CDR3 spans 19 residues. The CDR3 coding sequence is TGCGCCAGCAGCCCCGGAATAGGTAGTGGACTAGCTAAAAACAATGAGCAGTTCTTC. Translated, it gives CASSPGIGSGLAKNNEQFF.

The chain joins TRBV19 to TRBJ2-1; TRBD1 is a possible D gene (6 bases). Germline V lookup: CDR1 LNHDA, CDR2 SQIVND (reference sequence). The CDR3 has 16 amino acids. V gave up 5 bases and J gave up 6 bases, with 20 bases separating them. CDR3 DNA sequence: TGTGCCAGTAGTTCCCATGGACAGCCTAATACCAATGAGCAGTTCTTC. Protein product: CASSSHGQPNTNEQFF.

V and J are TRBV5-4 and TRBJ2-5; 10 bases line up with TRBD2. CDR3 length: 15 residues. Trimming at V came to 0 bases and at J to 1 base, leaving 0 bases not matched to a gene. In germline, CDR1 is SGHNT, CDR2 YYREEE (reference sequence). The CDR3 protein is CASSLGTSGQETQYF. CDR3 nucleotides: TGTGCCAGCAGCTTGGGGACTAGCGGCCAAGAGACCCAGTACTTC.

The chain uses TRBV19 and TRBJ1-2; unclear D gene. The CDR3 consists of 13 residues. V dropped 0 bases and J dropped 4 bases, with 6 bases sitting between them. CDR1 is LNHDA, CDR2 SQIVND, per germline (reference sequence). CDR3 amino acids: CASSIDASYGYTF. The CDR3, as DNA: TGTGCCAGTAGTATAGATGCCAGCTATGGCTACACCTTC.

The J gene is TRBJ1-4, the V gene TRBV10-2, with D hard to call. CDR1 and CDR2 from the germline V gene are WSHSY and SAAADI. V shed 5 bases and J shed 2 bases, with 9 bases lying between them. The CDR3 is made up of 14 amino acids. As DNA, the CDR3 is TGCGCCAGCAGTAATGCACTTACTAATGAAAAACTGTTTTTT. It is translated as CASSNALTNEKLFF.

The chain joins TRBV29-1 to TRBJ1-2, with D unresolved. Germline V gene lookup returns CDR1 SQVTM and CDR2 ANQGSEA. V lost 8 bases, J lost 4 bases, and 14 bases lay in between. The CDR3 spans 12 residues. The CDR3 DNA sequence: TGCAGCACCCGCGGGAATAGCTATGGCTACACCTTC. This encodes CSTRGNSYGYTF.